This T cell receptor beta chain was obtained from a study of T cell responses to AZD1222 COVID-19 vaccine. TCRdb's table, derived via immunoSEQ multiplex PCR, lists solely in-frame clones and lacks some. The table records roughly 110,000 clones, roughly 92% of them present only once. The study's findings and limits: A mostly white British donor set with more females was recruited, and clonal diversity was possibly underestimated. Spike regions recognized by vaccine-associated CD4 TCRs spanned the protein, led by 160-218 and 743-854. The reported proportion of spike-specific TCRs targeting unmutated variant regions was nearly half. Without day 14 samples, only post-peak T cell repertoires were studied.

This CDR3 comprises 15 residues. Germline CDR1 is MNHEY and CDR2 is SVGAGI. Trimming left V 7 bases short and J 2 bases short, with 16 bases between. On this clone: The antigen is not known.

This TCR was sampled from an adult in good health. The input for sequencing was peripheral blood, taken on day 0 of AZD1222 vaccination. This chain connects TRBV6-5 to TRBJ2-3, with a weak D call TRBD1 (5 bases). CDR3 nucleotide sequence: TGTGCCAGCAAAACAGGCCCACATTACACAGATACGCAGTATTTT. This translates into CASKTGPHYTDTQYF.